This T cell receptor beta chain comes out of a study of OX40 agonist ivuxolimab in advanced cancers. Study-level points and caveats: No determination was made of the antigen specificity of the expanded peripheral T cells.

TCRdb's table, derived via immunoSEQ multiplex PCR, lists solely in-frame clones and lacks some. In the table there are 70,000 or so clones, around nine tenths of which are singletons. V dropped 2 bases and J dropped 2 bases, with 9 bases sitting between them. The CDR3 loop spans 14 amino acids. CDR1 SGHTA and CDR2 FQGTGA come from the germline V gene. A remark on this clone: The antigen is unknown.

This TCR was sampled from an adult with an advanced solid tumor such as melanoma, head and neck, liver or kidney cancer. This chain links TRBV7-3 with TRBJ2-5, with no clear D. The material was CD4+ or CD8+ T cells sorted from blood, obtained in a trial of the OX40 agonist ivuxolimab. For the CDR3, the DNA is TGTGCCAGCAGCTTAGCCCCCGGACAAGAGACCCAGTACTTC. This encodes CASSLAPGQETQYF.